Each of the 32 T cell receptor beta chains below was sequenced from the same sample in a study of shared clonotypes between healthy human individuals. Produced via immunoSEQ multiplex PCR; TCRdb's table is partial and in-frame only. This table has some 1,100,000 clones, around 78% appearing once. Specimen: memory CD4+ T cells from PBMCs. Subset of the sample: CD45RA-negative fraction. These receptors originate from a man in his late teens or twenties in good health. Some clones in this sample may be carry-over from other donors' samples.

The rearrangement joins TRBV27 to TRBJ2-2, with D possibly being TRBD2 (6 bases). V was clipped by 8 bases and J by 1 base, with 8 bases between them. The CDR3 covers 13 residues. The germline gives CDR1 MNHEY, CDR2 SMNVEV (reference sequence). The CDR3 sequence is CASRGGNTGELFF. CDR3 DNA sequence: TGTGCCAGCCGGGGAGGGAACACCGGGGAGCTGTTTTTT.

The chain combines TRBV27 with TRBJ2-3, with TRBD2 matching 7 bases. CDR1 and CDR2 from the germline V gene are MNHEY and SMNVEV (reference sequence). V lost 9 bases to trimming and J lost 2 bases; unmatched junction nucleotides: 8. The CDR3 runs 14 residues. The CDR3 loop is CASSSLADTDTQYF. In nucleotides, the CDR3 is TGTGCCAGTTCTAGCCTAGCGGACACAGATACGCAGTATTTT.

The chain has TRBV28 and TRBJ2-4; 7 bases fit TRBD1. The CDR3 totals 14 residues. The germline gives CDR1 MDHEN, CDR2 SYDVKM. Unmatched junction bases numbered 10, after V lost 6 bases and J lost 8 bases. The CDR3 DNA reads as TGTGCCAGCAGATTGCAGGGGCAGGGGGACATTCAGTACTTC. As protein: CASRLQGQGDIQYF.

CDR3 nucleotide sequence: TGTGCCAGCAGTTCAGTCGGGGCGAGCTATGGCTACACCTTC. This sequence encodes CASSSVGASYGYTF. This chain uses TRBV28 with TRBJ1-2, with TRBD1 as a possible D gene (5 bases). The CDR3 runs to 14 residues. Trimming removed 4 bases at V and 4 bases at J, with 13 bases between. CDR1 is MDHEN and CDR2 is SYDVKM in the germline V gene.

The chain carries TRBV18 and TRBJ2-7; 8 positions agree with TRBD1. The V gene end was trimmed by 6 bases and the J gene end by 1 base; junction bases not matched to a gene: 5. Germline CDR1 and CDR2: KGHSH and LQKENI. CDR3 length: 14 amino acids. CDR3 sequence (DNA): TGTGCCAGCTCGGCGGGACAGGAATCCTACGAGCAGTACTTC. Amino acid sequence: CASSAGQESYEQYF.

V and J are TRBV27 and TRBJ1-3; no definite D call. V shed 4 bases and J shed 0 bases, with 4 bases lying between them. Germline lookup yields CDR1 MNHEY and CDR2 SMNVEV (reference sequence). The CDR3 is 13 residues long. For the CDR3, the DNA is TGTGCCAGCAGTTGGGCCTCTGGAAACACCATATATTTT. Protein: CASSWASGNTIYF.

Turning to this clone: Other DNA variants within this sample encode the same CDR3. The gene calls are TRBV5-1 and TRBJ1-1; the D gene is possibly TRBD1 (6 bases). Germline CDR1 and CDR2: SGHRS and YFSETQ. V lost 1 base to trimming and J lost 4 bases, with 11 bases between them. This CDR3 spans 14 amino acids. CDR3 coding DNA: TGCGCCAGCAGCTTGCAGGGGATCGGCACTGAAGCTTTCTTT. It specifies CASSLQGIGTEAFF.

This clone has ten or more counts. V gene TRBV5-1 combines with J gene TRBJ2-5; no firm D call. CDR1 and CDR2 (germline): SGHRS, YFSETQ. Trimming left V 4 bases short and J 2 bases short, with 12 bases between. CDR3 length: 14 residues. The CDR3 sequence: CASSLTVDQETQYF. The CDR3 nucleotides read TGCGCCAGCAGCCTGACCGTTGATCAAGAGACCCAGTACTTC.

A remark on this clone: The same CDR3 also results from other DNA sequences found in this sample. The chain has TRBV6-5 and TRBJ2-1; possible D gene TRBD2, 5 bases. V lost 9 bases and J 0 bases, leaving 15 bases between the germline ends. This CDR3 contains 15 residues. Germline loops: CDR1 MNHEY, CDR2 SVGAGI. The CDR3 protein is CASRRTGSSYNEQFF. Here the CDR3 DNA reads TGTGCCAGTCGAAGGACGGGAAGCTCCTACAATGAGCAGTTCTTC.

The chain couples TRBV11-2 to TRBJ2-7; TRBD2 is a possible D gene (6 bases). The CDR3 is 14 amino acids. V lost 5 bases and J lost 3, with 14 bases in between. Germline V lookup: CDR1 SGHAT, CDR2 FQNNGV. The CDR3 nucleotides are TGTGCCAGCAGCCCCCAAACGGGGGACTACGAGCAGTACTTC. Its protein is CASSPQTGDYEQYF.

The chain has TRBV7-9 and TRBJ1-1, with D perhaps matching TRBD1 (6 bases). Germline lookup yields CDR1 SEHNR and CDR2 FQNEAQ (reference sequence). This CDR3 has 14 amino acids. V gave up 7 bases and J gave up 4 bases, with 16 bases separating them. The CDR3 spells CASKTTGLTTEAFF. In DNA, the CDR3 is TGTGCCAGCAAGACCACAGGGTTGACCACTGAAGCTTTCTTT.

The gene calls are TRBV4-1 and TRBJ2-7; 8 bases align to TRBD2. Germline CDR1 is MGHRA and CDR2 is YSYEKL. The CDR3 runs 14 residues. V was pared by 3 bases and J by 6 bases, with 7 bases of the junction left unmatched. The CDR3 nucleotides are TGCGCCAGCAGCCACGCGGGACTAGGGGCCGAGCAGTACTTC. Translated: CASSHAGLGAEQYF.

This clone was seen a few times. The rearrangement links TRBV7-9 to TRBJ1-2; 7 positions agree with TRBD1. The germline V gene has CDR1 SEHNR and CDR2 FQNEAQ (reference sequence). The CDR3 loop spans 14 amino acids. V was pared by 7 bases and J by 3 bases, with 8 bases of the junction left unmatched. In DNA, the CDR3 is TGTGCCAGCACCGCTTATGGGACAGACTATGGCTACACCTTC. Encoded protein: CASTAYGTDYGYTF.

The chain joins TRBV7-8 to TRBJ2-2; 8 bases match TRBD2. Germline trimming cut 2 bases from V and 5 bases from J; bases unmatched to any gene: 13. The germline CDR1 and CDR2 sequences are SGHVS and FQNEAQ. CDR3 size: 18 residues. CDR3 sequence reads: CASSLSPSGSIQTGELFF. CDR3 in DNA: TGTGCCAGCAGCTTATCCCCAAGCGGGAGTATCCAAACCGGGGAGCTGTTTTTT.

With regard to this clone: It differs at one base from a far larger clone, so likely a read error. The same CDR3 arises from other DNA sequences in this sample as well. The rearrangement joins TRBV27 to TRBJ2-7, with unresolved D. V lost 4 bases and J lost 0, with 4 bases in between. CDR1 and CDR2 from the germline V gene are MNHEY and SMNVEV (reference sequence). This CDR3 is built from 12 residues. The CDR3 DNA sequence: TGTGCCAGCAGTTCTAGCTCCTACGAGCAGTACTTC. It translates to CASSSSSYEQYF.

About this clone itself: This same CDR3 is encoded by further DNA sequences in the sample. The chain couples TRBV7-3 to TRBJ2-5, with 7 bases that match TRBD2. The CDR3 spans 14 residues. Trimming removed 2 bases from V and 2 bases from J; junction bases left unmatched: 2. Germline V gene data show CDR1 as SGHTA and CDR2 as FQGTGA. For the CDR3, the DNA is TGTGCCAGCAGCTTAGGGCGGGGGCAAGAGACCCAGTACTTC. Protein: CASSLGRGQETQYF.

This clone was seen a single time. J is TRBJ1-3 and V is TRBV10-3; 7 bases align to TRBD1. Germline CDR1 reads ENHRY; CDR2 reads SYGVKD. The CDR3 runs to 16 residues. The trim removed 1 base at V and 0 bases at J, leaving 3 bases unmatched. Here the CDR3 reads CAISELGQFSGNTIYF. The CDR3 DNA follows: TGTGCCATCAGTGAGTTGGGACAGTTCTCTGGAAACACCATATATTTT.

The chain has TRBV29-1 and TRBJ1-1, with D perhaps matching TRBD1 (6 bases). The CDR3 sequence is 11 residues long. Per germline, CDR1 SQVTM and CDR2 ANQGSEA. The V and J ends lost 4 bases and 8 bases respectively, with 11 bases between them. CDR3 nucleotide sequence: TGCAGCGTTGGAGGGGGTTTAGAAGCTTTCTTT. Protein: CSVGGGLEAFF.

The chain uses TRBV15 and TRBJ2-1; possible D gene TRBD1, 7 bases. The CDR3 totals 14 residues. Germline CDR1 is LNHNV and CDR2 is YYDKDF (reference sequence). V was pared by 9 bases and J by 4 bases, with 16 bases between. The chain's CDR3 is CATTGPGGYNEQFF. The DNA for the CDR3 is TGTGCCACTACCGGACCAGGGGGGTACAATGAGCAGTTCTTC.

The V and J genes are TRBV5-4 and TRBJ2-7, with TRBD2 as a possible D gene (6 bases). The CDR3 is 15 residues long. Germline CDR1 is SGHNT and CDR2 is YYREEE (reference sequence). V lost 7 bases and J lost 1, with 18 bases in between. CDR3 coding DNA: TGTGCCAGCGGCGCCTTGGCGGGAAATTCCTACGAGCAGTACTTC. Translating it yields CASGALAGNSYEQYF.

There are a few counts of this clone. The CDR3 loop is CASSPIGVSRGYTF. For the CDR3, the DNA is TGTGCCAGCAGCCCAATCGGGGTGTCTCGGGGCTACACCTTC. The chain links TRBV11-2 to TRBJ1-2; no firm D call. The CDR3 spans 14 residues. In germline, CDR1 is SGHAT, CDR2 FQNNGV. V lost 5 bases and J 8 bases, leaving 18 bases between the germline ends.

The CDR3 loop is CASSITVTADTQYF. CDR3 DNA: TGTGCCAGTAGTATTACAGTAACAGCAGATACGCAGTATTTT. The chain carries TRBV19 and TRBJ2-3; D unclear. This CDR3 spans 14 amino acids. Germline CDR1 LNHDA, CDR2 SQIVND (reference sequence). Trimming removed 3 bases from V and 4 bases from J, with 11 bases in between. Together with reference TRBV19 and TRBJ2-3, the CDR3 gives the full variable domain: DGGITQSPKYLFRKEGQNVTLSCEQNLNHDAMYWYRQDPGQGLRLIYYSQIVNDFQKGDIAEGYSVSREKKESFPLTVTSAQKNPTAFYLCASSITVTADTQYFGPGTRLTVL.

A note on this clone: The same CDR3 can be traced to other DNA sequences in this sample. The chain uses TRBV5-1 and TRBJ2-7; D unresolved. The CDR3 length is 14 residues. Per the germline V gene, CDR1 is SGHRS and CDR2 is YFSETQ. V was clipped by 0 bases and J by 0 bases, with 7 bases between them. CDR3 residues: CASSLGQSSYEQYF. CDR3 bases: TGCGCCAGCAGCTTGGGCCAAAGCTCCTACGAGCAGTACTTC.

The chain uses TRBV18 and TRBJ2-7; weak D call: TRBD2 (5 bases). The CDR3 contains 14 residues. From germline, CDR1 is KGHSH and CDR2 LQKENI. The ends were cut back, 5 bases at V and 2 bases at J, with 13 bases in the middle. In DNA form, the CDR3 reads TGTGCCAGCTCAGCCCAGAGGGCCGCCTACGAGCAGTACTTC. Translating it yields CASSAQRAAYEQYF.

In regard to this clone: Other nucleotide sequences from this sample produce the same CDR3. The V call is TRBV7-8, the J call TRBJ1-2; D is undetermined. From germline, CDR1 is SGHVS and CDR2 FQNEAQ. V dropped 2 bases and J dropped 4 bases, with 11 bases sitting between them. This CDR3 has 14 amino acids. The CDR3 DNA reads as TGTGCCAGCAGCTTATCGAGGGATAGCTATGGCTACACCTTC. As protein: CASSLSRDSYGYTF.

The genes are TRBV28 and TRBJ1-2; 7 bases line up with TRBD1. The CDR3 totals 16 residues. J was trimmed by 1 base and V by 6 bases; bases with no gene match: 11. Germline CDR1 reads MDHEN; CDR2 reads SYDVKM. CDR3 sequence reads: CASRGWGGQFNYGYTF. The CDR3 DNA follows: TGTGCCAGCAGGGGTTGGGGGGGACAGTTTAACTATGGCTACACCTTC.

The V call is TRBV2, the J call TRBJ1-4; the D is unclear. The CDR3 runs to 14 residues. CDR1 and CDR2 (germline): SNHLY, FYNNEI. The V and J ends lost 6 bases and 7 bases respectively, with 15 bases between them. The CDR3 sequence: CASRGQTTSEKLFF. The CDR3 DNA reads as TGTGCCAGCAGAGGGCAGACCACGAGTGAAAAACTGTTTTTT.

The chain has TRBV18 and TRBJ1-2; no clear D. In germline, CDR1 is KGHSH, CDR2 LQKENI. This CDR3 comprises 14 residues. V lost 4 bases to trimming and J lost 5 bases, with 14 bases between them. The CDR3 nucleotides are TGTGCCAGCTCACTCTCCCCAGCCCAATATGGCTACACCTTC. It yields the protein CASSLSPAQYGYTF.

The J gene is TRBJ2-7, the V gene TRBV9; 7 bases are a match to TRBD2. This CDR3 has 15 residues. The V gene end was trimmed by 0 bases and the J gene end by 1 base; junction bases not matched to a gene: 4. The germline V gene encodes CDR1 SGDLS and CDR2 YYNGEE. CDR3: CASSVVGRGSYEQYF. The CDR3 DNA follows: TGTGCCAGCAGCGTAGTGGGGCGGGGGTCCTACGAGCAGTACTTC.

The rearrangement uses TRBV30 and TRBJ2-7, with D perhaps TRBD1 or TRBD2 (5 bases each). CDR1 is GTSNPN, CDR2 SVGIG, per germline (reference sequence). V was pared by 3 bases and J by 9 bases, with 15 bases between. This CDR3 has 12 residues. The CDR3 DNA reads TGTGCCTGGAGCCGGGACGGCAGAGGGCAGTACTTC. Its protein is CAWSRDGRGQYF.

V usage is TRBV19 and J usage is TRBJ2-5, with a possible D match to TRBD2 (5 bases). Germline V gene lookup returns CDR1 LNHDA and CDR2 SQIVND (reference sequence). The CDR3 sequence is 16 residues long. V was pared by 1 base and J by 5 bases, with 17 bases between. The CDR3 region is CASSIGYGRNAETQYF. In DNA, the CDR3 is TGTGCCAGTAGTATAGGTTATGGGAGAAACGCCGAGACCCAGTACTTC.

This sequence joins TRBV9 and TRBJ2-2; maybe TRBD1 (5 bases). The V gene lost 3 bases and the J gene lost 0 bases, with 15 bases spanning the gap. The CDR3 is 17 amino acids. CDR1 is SGDLS and CDR2 is YYNGEE in the germline V gene. In DNA, the CDR3 is TGTGCCAGCAGCGCGACTCCACAGGTAACGAACACCGGGGAGCTGTTTTTT. It encodes CASSATPQVTNTGELFF.